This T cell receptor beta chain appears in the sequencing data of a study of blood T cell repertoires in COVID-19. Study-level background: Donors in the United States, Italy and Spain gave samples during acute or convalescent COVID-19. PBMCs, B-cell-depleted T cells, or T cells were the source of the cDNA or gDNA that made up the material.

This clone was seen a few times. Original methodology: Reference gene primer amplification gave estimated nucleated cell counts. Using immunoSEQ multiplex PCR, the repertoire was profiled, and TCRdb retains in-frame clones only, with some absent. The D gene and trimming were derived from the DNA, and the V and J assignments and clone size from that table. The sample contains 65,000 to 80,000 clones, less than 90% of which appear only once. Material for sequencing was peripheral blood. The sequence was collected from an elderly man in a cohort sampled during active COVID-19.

The CDR3 here is CASSLVVRQPQHF. The CDR3 nucleotides are TGTGCCAGCAGCTTGGTTGTACGGCAGCCCCAGCATTTT. This sequence joins TRBV5-6 and TRBJ1-5; D not certain. V gave up 0 bases and J gave up 7 bases, with 8 bases separating them. The germline V gene encodes CDR1 SGHDT and CDR2 YYEEEE. The CDR3 length is 13 residues.